The clone carrying this T cell receptor beta chain was counted ten times or more. The antigen is undetermined. Described time point: newly diagnosed GD, antithyroid drugs for less than 3 months. Construction of the TCR library relied on RNA isolated from PBMCs. Per American Thyroid Association guidelines, Graves' disease was diagnosed. Building the TCR beta libraries relied on iRepertoire HTBI primers, and CDR3 regions underwent Arm-PCR. MiXCR, run by TCRdb on the multiplex PCR reads, gives a single entry per CDR3 protein. This repertoire shows some 340,000 distinct CDR3 sequences, 10% to 15% found once; its top ten account for 18%. The data stem from a study of regulatory T cells in long-lasting Graves disease. The study, taken as a whole, reports: Persistent patients shared more public clonotypes (about 2,700) than newly diagnosed patients (around 1,000).

The CDR3 length is 14 residues. Per the germline V gene, CDR1 is KGHSH and CDR2 is LQKENI. V was trimmed by 4 bases and J by 1 base, leaving 10 bases between them. The data also belong to a second study, concerning T cells in Graves' hyperthyroidism and ophthalmopathy. In that study: A first-round RT-PCR of the TCR CDR3 used the HTBI primer set.

This sequence joins TRBV18 and TRBJ1-1; D is perhaps TRBD1 (5 bases). This sequence originates from a woman between 18 and 29 years old with Graves disease. The sample in question was peripheral blood mononuclear cells (PBMCs), obtained at new diagnosis, from a patient treated with antithyroid drugs. The CDR3 is CASSRGPTNTEAFF. CDR3 nucleotides: TGTGCCAGCTCACGGGGACCGACGAACACTGAAGCTTTCTTT.